This is a list of T cell receptor beta chains from one sample in a study of blood T cell repertoires in COVID-19. TCRdb keeps only in-frame clones here, not all; method: immunoSEQ multiplex PCR. Among 110,000 to 150,000 clones, roughly 84% were seen once, and the ten largest hold 35% to 55%. The sequenced sample was peripheral blood. The origin of the receptors is a human donor in a cohort sampled during active COVID-19. Each CDR3 is given with its conserved first and last residue. A D gene is named only where the DNA matches it firmly. Clone size is given for some rows only: seen once, a few or many times, or a class if the clone is expanded.

d_gene: NA
j_gene: TRBJ2-1
abundance: NA
v_gene: TRBV9
CDR3aa: CASSVLVGRNNEQFF
CDR3nt: TGTGCCAGCAGCGTATTAGTGGGCAGGAACAATGAGCAGTTCTTC

d_gene: TRBD1
j_gene: TRBJ1-2
abundance: NA
v_gene: TRBV6-2/TRBV6-3
CDR3aa: CASSYLPGQGASSYYGYTF
CDR3nt: TGTGCCAGCAGTTACCTCCCCGGGCAGGGGGCCAGCAGTTACTATGGCTACACCTTC

d_gene: NA
j_gene: TRBJ1-1
abundance: NA
v_gene: TRBV14
CDR3aa: CASSQGGLTEAFF
CDR3nt: TGTGCCAGCAGCCAAGGGGGACTCACTGAAGCTTTCTTT

d_gene: TRBD2
j_gene: TRBJ2-5
abundance: NA
v_gene: TRBV28
CDR3aa: CASSAPGLVEETQYF
CDR3nt: TGTGCCAGCAGCGCACCCGGACTAGTCGAGGAGACCCAGTACTTC

d_gene: NA
j_gene: TRBJ2-5
abundance: once
v_gene: TRBV2
CDR3aa: CASTRGETQYF
CDR3nt: TGTGCCAGCACCCGGGGAGAGACCCAGTACTTC

d_gene: NA
j_gene: TRBJ1-5
abundance: NA
v_gene: TRBV12-3/TRBV12-4
CDR3aa: CASSGQFNQPQHF
CDR3nt: TGTGCCAGCAGCGGACAGTTCAATCAGCCCCAGCATTTT

d_gene: TRBD2
j_gene: TRBJ2-1
abundance: NA
v_gene: TRBV19
CDR3aa: CASATSGGAYEQFF
CDR3nt: TGTGCCAGCGCAACTAGCGGGGGGGCGTATGAGCAGTTCTTC

d_gene: TRBD1
j_gene: TRBJ1-1
abundance: NA
v_gene: TRBV6-5
CDR3aa: CASSYGGQPGDTEAFF
CDR3nt: TGTGCCAGCAGTTACGGGGGACAGCCAGGGGACACTGAAGCTTTCTTT

d_gene: TRBD2
j_gene: TRBJ2-5
abundance: few
v_gene: TRBV5-1
CDR3aa: CASSPGGSQETQYF
CDR3nt: TGCGCCAGCAGCCCGGGAGGGAGCCAAGAGACCCAGTACTTC

d_gene: NA
j_gene: TRBJ2-3
abundance: NA
v_gene: TRBV7-9
CDR3aa: CASSQAGSTDTQYF
CDR3nt: TGTGCCAGCTCCCAGGCGGGCAGCACAGATACGCAGTATTTT

d_gene: TRBD2
j_gene: TRBJ2-1
abundance: NA
v_gene: TRBV9
CDR3aa: CASSRLADPYNEQFF
CDR3nt: TGTGCCAGCAGTCGACTAGCGGACCCATACAATGAGCAGTTCTTC

d_gene: NA
j_gene: TRBJ2-2
abundance: NA
v_gene: TRBV19
CDR3aa: CASSRQGLTGELFF
CDR3nt: TGTGCCAGTAGTAGGCAGGGTCTGACCGGGGAGCTGTTTTTT

d_gene: NA
j_gene: TRBJ2-6
abundance: NA
v_gene: TRBV28
CDR3aa: CASSFSVGGANVLTF
CDR3nt: TGTGCCAGCAGTTTTAGCGTCGGTGGGGCCAACGTCCTGACTTTC

d_gene: TRBD2
j_gene: TRBJ2-1
abundance: NA
v_gene: TRBV5-1
CDR3aa: CASSLGLDNEQFF
CDR3nt: TGCGCCAGCAGCTTAGGACTAGACAATGAGCAGTTCTTC

d_gene: TRBD1
j_gene: TRBJ2-1
abundance: NA
v_gene: TRBV4-2
CDR3aa: CASSQGQGVDNEQFF
CDR3nt: TGTGCCAGCAGCCAAGGACAGGGGGTTGACAATGAGCAGTTCTTC

d_gene: TRBD1
j_gene: TRBJ1-2
abundance: NA
v_gene: TRBV18
CDR3aa: CASSTGDRAVYGYTF
CDR3nt: TGTGCCAGCTCAACTGGTGACAGGGCGGTCTATGGCTACACCTTC

d_gene: NA
j_gene: TRBJ2-5
abundance: NA
v_gene: TRBV7-3
CDR3aa: CASSWSGATGEETQYF
CDR3nt: TGTGCCAGCAGCTGGTCTGGCGCGACAGGAGAAGAGACCCAGTACTTC

d_gene: NA
j_gene: TRBJ1-1
abundance: NA
v_gene: TRBV7-2
CDR3aa: CASRPRGGAMNTEAFF
CDR3nt: TGTGCCAGCAGACCTAGAGGGGGGGCTATGAACACTGAAGCTTTCTTT

d_gene: TRBD2
j_gene: TRBJ2-1
abundance: NA
v_gene: TRBV4-3
CDR3aa: CASSQVMSSGGLAPNEQFF
CDR3nt: TGCGCCAGCAGCCAAGTCATGTCTAGCGGGGGGTTGGCCCCCAATGAGCAGTTCTTC

d_gene: NA
j_gene: TRBJ1-3
abundance: NA
v_gene: TRBV2
CDR3aa: CASSDQAFGSTIYF
CDR3nt: TGTGCCAGCAGTGATCAGGCTTTTGGAAGCACCATATATTTT

d_gene: NA
j_gene: TRBJ2-5
abundance: NA
v_gene: TRBV5-6
CDR3aa: CASSFPIQETQYF
CDR3nt: TGTGCCAGCAGCTTTCCTATTCAAGAGACCCAGTACTTC

d_gene: TRBD2
j_gene: TRBJ2-3
abundance: NA
v_gene: TRBV11-1
CDR3aa: CASRPTSGAGDTQYF
CDR3nt: TGTGCCAGCAGACCCACTAGCGGTGCAGGAGATACGCAGTATTTT

d_gene: NA
j_gene: TRBJ1-1
abundance: NA
v_gene: TRBV7-2
CDR3aa: CASSLALGEGTEAFF
CDR3nt: TGTGCCAGCAGCTTAGCGTTAGGGGAAGGAACTGAAGCTTTCTTT

d_gene: TRBD2
j_gene: TRBJ2-4
abundance: NA
v_gene: TRBV9
CDR3aa: CASSPTGTSVGIQYF
CDR3nt: TGTGCCAGCAGCCCTACCGGGACTAGCGTCGGCATTCAGTACTTC

d_gene: TRBD2
j_gene: TRBJ2-7
abundance: NA
v_gene: TRBV6-5
CDR3aa: CASRPSAGGRYEQYF
CDR3nt: TGTGCCAGCAGACCCTCGGCGGGGGGGCGATACGAGCAGTACTTC

d_gene: NA
j_gene: TRBJ2-2
abundance: NA
v_gene: TRBV20-1
CDR3aa: CSVGRAGELFF
CDR3nt: TGCAGTGTGGGTCGGGCCGGGGAGCTGTTTTTT

d_gene: NA
j_gene: TRBJ1-6
abundance: NA
v_gene: TRBV5-6
CDR3aa: CASSLDSYNSPLHF
CDR3nt: TGTGCCAGCAGCCTTGACAGCTATAATTCACCCCTCCACTTT

d_gene: TRBD1
j_gene: TRBJ1-2
abundance: NA
v_gene: TRBV19
CDR3aa: CASSIPGTGGGYGYTF
CDR3nt: TGTGCCAGTAGTATACCCGGGACAGGGGGAGGGTATGGCTACACCTTC

d_gene: NA
j_gene: TRBJ2-5
abundance: NA
v_gene: TRBV7-2
CDR3aa: CASSSDRVQETQYF
CDR3nt: TGTGCCAGCAGCTCCGACAGAGTCCAAGAGACCCAGTACTTC

d_gene: NA
j_gene: TRBJ2-6
abundance: NA
v_gene: TRBV6-2/TRBV6-3
CDR3aa: CASSYHKQGSGANVLTF
CDR3nt: TGTGCCAGCAGTTATCATAAACAGGGATCCGGGGCCAACGTCCTGACTTTC

d_gene: NA
j_gene: TRBJ2-5
abundance: NA
v_gene: TRBV29-1
CDR3aa: CSVSQSNQETQYF
CDR3nt: TGCAGCGTTTCCCAATCTAACCAAGAGACCCAGTACTTC